These T cell receptor beta chains were read from a single sample in a study of shared clonotypes between healthy human individuals. Only in-frame clones appear in the TCRdb table, and some are missing; sequencing was by immunoSEQ multiplex PCR. The sample carries 2 million to 2.5 million clones, around 93% recorded once. The sequencing input was naive CD8+ T cells from PBMCs. The receptors stem from a man aged 18 to 29 in good health. Some clones in this sample may be carry-over from other donors' samples. CDR3s include the opening cysteine and the closing phenylalanine or tryptophan. A D gene is named only where the DNA matches it firmly. Only part of the rows carry a size: once, few, many, or a class if the clone is expanded.

size	J	D	V	CDR3	DNA
.	TRBJ2-1	.	TRBV29-1	CSAVAREFDEQFF	TGCAGCGCCGTGGCTAGGGAGTTCGATGAGCAGTTCTTC
.	TRBJ2-1	TRBD1	TRBV19	CASSRYVSGQGANEQFF	TGTGCCAGTAGTAGGTATGTGTCGGGACAGGGTGCCAATGAGCAGTTCTTC
.	TRBJ2-2	.	TRBV16	CASSSLSQGHTGELFF	TGTGCCAGCAGCTCTCTATCGCAGGGGCACACCGGGGAGCTGTTTTTT
.	TRBJ2-7	.	TRBV29-1	CSAGTSYEQYF	TGCAGCGCTGGGACTTCCTACGAGCAGTACTTC
.	TRBJ1-5	.	TRBV28	CASSYLRGKNQPQHF	TGTGCCAGCAGTTACCTGCGAGGGAAAAATCAGCCCCAGCATTTT
.	TRBJ2-1	.	TRBV18	CASSAGRAAYNEQFF	TGTGCCAGCTCGGCGGGGCGGGCCGCCTACAATGAGCAGTTCTTC
.	TRBJ2-7	.	TRBV13	CASSLGGQKTIPYEQYF	TGTGCCAGCAGCTTAGGCGGCCAGAAAACCATCCCCTACGAGCAGTACTTC
.	TRBJ2-7	TRBD2	TRBV4-1	CASSPGGAPSYEQYF	TGCGCCAGCAGCCCGGGGGGGGCTCCCTCCTACGAGCAGTACTTC
.	TRBJ2-1	.	TRBV4-3	CASSPRVGSGYNNEQFF	TGCGCCAGCAGCCCCCGCGTGGGAAGCGGCTACAACAATGAGCAGTTCTTC
.	TRBJ1-1	TRBD1	TRBV5-8	CASSLRTGMRTEAFF	TGTGCCAGCAGCTTGAGGACAGGGATGAGGACTGAAGCTTTCTTT
.	TRBJ2-3	.	TRBV6-5	CASSYYEGTDTQYF	TGTGCCAGCAGTTACTACGAAGGCACAGATACGCAGTATTTT
.	TRBJ2-1	TRBD1	TRBV2	CASSEPTGVNEQFF	TGTGCCAGCAGTGAACCGACAGGGGTCAATGAGCAGTTCTTC
.	TRBJ2-7	.	TRBV14	CASSREGSGGARYEQYF	TGTGCCAGCAGCCGAGAAGGGTCGGGGGGCGCAAGATACGAGCAGTACTTC
once	TRBJ2-1	TRBD2	TRBV5-6	CASSGGLAPYNEQFF	TGTGCCAGCAGCGGCGGACTAGCCCCCTACAATGAGCAGTTCTTC
.	TRBJ2-7	.	TRBV9	CASSEEGPYYEQYF	TGTGCCAGCAGCGAAGAGGGGCCCTACTACGAGCAGTACTTC
.	TRBJ2-7	TRBD2	TRBV4-1	CASSQAVLAGVGTYEQYF	TGCGCCAGCAGCCAAGCCGTTCTAGCGGGTGTCGGTACCTACGAGCAGTACTTC
.	TRBJ1-1	.	TRBV27	CASSLNIQNTEAFF	TGTGCCAGCAGTTTAAATATCCAGAACACTGAAGCTTTCTTT
.	TRBJ2-5	.	TRBV2	CASSASMFQETQYF	TGTGCCAGCAGTGCTTCCATGTTTCAAGAGACCCAGTACTTC
.	TRBJ2-2	.	TRBV4-1	CASSQGAPTGELFF	TGCGCCAGCAGCCAAGGGGCCCCCACCGGGGAGCTGTTTTTT
.	TRBJ2-7	.	TRBV27	CASSLTASYEQYF	TGTGCCAGCAGTTTAACAGCATCCTACGAGCAGTACTTC
.	TRBJ1-2	TRBD1	TRBV28	CASSLVAGGGNGYTF	TGTGCCAGCAGTTTAGTGGCAGGGGGCGGAAATGGCTACACCTTC
.	TRBJ2-7	.	TRBV6-1	CASRPPDSYEQYF	TGTGCCAGCAGACCGCCTGACTCCTACGAGCAGTACTTC
.	TRBJ2-7	.	TRBV29-1	CSIRDLLSYEQYF	TGCAGCATCCGGGATCTCTTGAGCTACGAGCAGTACTTC
.	TRBJ2-7	.	TRBV7-2	CASSWGGLLSYEQYF	TGTGCCAGCAGCTGGGGGGGGCTACTCTCCTACGAGCAGTACTTC
.	TRBJ2-2	.	TRBV13	CASSATGVLGELFF	TGTGCCAGCAGCGCAACGGGAGTTCTCGGGGAGCTGTTTTTT
.	TRBJ1-6	.	TRBV7-9	CASSGRDGNNSPLHF	TGTGCCAGCAGCGGCCGGGACGGGAATAATTCACCCCTCCACTTT
.	TRBJ1-5	.	TRBV28	CASSLGSSAQHF	TGTGCCAGCAGTTTGGGCAGTTCGGCCCAGCATTTT
.	TRBJ1-1	.	TRBV2	CASSERGDGRWDEAFF	TGTGCCAGCAGTGAAAGGGGGGATGGGCGTTGGGATGAAGCTTTCTTT
.	TRBJ1-2	.	TRBV29-1	CSERTGYGYTF	TGCAGCGAACGGACGGGCTATGGCTACACCTTC
.	TRBJ1-5	.	TRBV19	CASSIWPDSNQPQHF	TGTGCCAGTAGTATTTGGCCGGATAGCAATCAGCCCCAGCATTTT
.	TRBJ2-6	.	TRBV23-1	CASSQVGTTGANVLTF	TGCGCCAGCAGTCAAGTGGGGACAACTGGGGCCAACGTCCTGACTTTC
.	TRBJ1-2	.	TRBV5-1	CASSFGRVDFMDYGYTF	TGCGCCAGCAGCTTTGGCAGGGTGGACTTTATGGACTATGGCTACACCTTC
.	TRBJ2-7	TRBD2	TRBV29-1	CSARLAGVSYEQYF	TGCAGCGCCCGACTAGCGGGAGTATCGTACGAGCAGTACTTC
.	TRBJ2-4	.	TRBV4-3	CASSQDRPRGAKNIQYF	TGCGCCAGCAGCCAAGATCGGCCTCGGGGAGCCAAAAACATTCAGTACTTC